These 30 T cell receptor beta chains share one sample of origin, sequenced in a study of graft-versus-host responses after intestinal transplantation. This table comes from immunoSEQ multiplex PCR, and its TCRdb copy is limited to in-frame clones, with some not included. This table has roughly 130,000 clones, about nine tenths appearing once. Antigens of these TCRs are unknown. The sample here was unstimulated CD4+ T cells sorted from spleen or lymph node cells, taken before intestinal transplant. Source of these receptors: a human donor who received an intestinal transplant.

V and J are TRBV11-3 and TRBJ2-1, with D uncertain. The germline V gene has CDR1 SGHNT and CDR2 YENEEA. The CDR3 is made up of 15 amino acids. Deletions cut 4 bases from V and 9 bases from J, with 19 bases between. CDR3 region: CASSSGPKGYAEQFF. The CDR3 DNA reads as TGTGCCAGCAGCTCAGGCCCCAAGGGCTACGCTGAGCAGTTCTTC.

The V call is TRBV6-5, the J call TRBJ1-4, with 7 bases matching TRBD1. Per germline, CDR1 MNHEY and CDR2 SVGAGI. The CDR3 spans 14 residues. Trimming took 6 bases from V and 5 from J; bases not matched to a gene: 6. CDR3 protein: CASSPDRLNEKLFF. The CDR3 DNA reads TGTGCCAGCAGCCCGGACAGGCTGAATGAAAAACTGTTTTTT.

J is TRBJ1-1 and V is TRBV28; 9 nucleotides align to TRBD1. The length of the CDR3 is 16 residues. The V gene end was trimmed by 5 bases and the J gene end by 0 bases; junction bases not matched to a gene: 7. Germline loops: CDR1 MDHEN, CDR2 SYDVKM. DNA for the CDR3: TGTGCCAGCAGTCAGGGACAGGGAGAGATGAACACTGAAGCTTTCTTT. It specifies CASSQGQGEMNTEAFF.

The gene calls are TRBV30 and TRBJ1-5, with D hard to call. The CDR3 length is 13 residues. Per germline, CDR1 GTSNPN and CDR2 SVGIG (reference sequence). The ends were cut back, 2 bases at V and 0 bases at J, with 5 bases in the middle. The CDR3 region is CAWSPGSNQPQHF. The CDR3 DNA sequence: TGTGCCTGGAGTCCGGGTAGCAATCAGCCCCAGCATTTT.

The genes are TRBV10-3 and TRBJ2-5; D possibly corresponds to TRBD1 (6 bases). This CDR3 has 13 amino acids. V dropped 6 bases and J dropped 3 bases, with 11 bases sitting between them. CDR1 and CDR2 from the germline V gene are ENHRY and SYGVKD. CDR3: CAISLNREETQYF. CDR3 bases: TGTGCCATCAGCCTAAACAGGGAAGAGACCCAGTACTTC.

J is TRBJ1-1 and V is TRBV7-8; tentatively, D is TRBD1 (5 bases). The CDR3 is 15 amino acids. The ends were cut back, 3 bases at V and 0 bases at J, with 11 bases in the middle. Germline values: CDR1 SGHVS, CDR2 FQNEAQ. Written as DNA, the CDR3 is TGTGCCAGCAGCTTGAGGGGTCTCATGAACACTGAAGCTTTCTTT. This encodes CASSLRGLMNTEAFF.

The chain is built from TRBV7-3 and TRBJ2-7, with 12 bases aligning to TRBD2. J lost 2 bases, V lost 4 bases, and 3 bases had no gene match. The CDR3 is made up of 15 amino acids. The germline CDR1 and CDR2 sequences are SGHTA and FQGTGA. CDR3 region: CASSSLAGGPYEQYF. The CDR3 DNA follows: TGTGCCAGCAGCTCCCTAGCGGGAGGGCCCTACGAGCAGTACTTC.

The chain combines TRBV20-1 with TRBJ2-7; D uncertain. CDR3 length: 11 residues. V was pared by 4 bases and J by 4 bases, with 8 bases between. Per the germline V gene, CDR1 is DFQATT and CDR2 is SNEGSKA (reference sequence). The CDR3 loop reads CSAKLPYEQYF. CDR3 coding DNA: TGCAGTGCTAAGTTACCGTACGAGCAGTACTTC.

In its sample, this clone was seen once. One junction end disagrees with the germline gene, perhaps due to a read error. At the DNA level, this CDR3 is encoded by other sequences in the same sample as well. The chain uses TRBV7-7 and TRBJ2-5, with a tentative D call TRBD2 (5 bases). The V gene's germline CDR1 is SSHAT and CDR2 FNYEAQ (reference sequence). CDR3 length: 15 amino acids. The CDR3 here is CASSLVGGPQETQYF. Here the CDR3 DNA reads TGTGCTAGCAGCTTAGTTGGAGGCCCTCAAGAGACCCAGTACTTC.

The chain carries TRBV27 and TRBJ2-5, with D perhaps being TRBD1 or TRBD2 (6 bases each). The ends were cut back, 8 bases at V and 2 bases at J, with 12 bases in the middle. CDR1 is MNHEY, CDR2 SMNVEV, per germline (reference sequence). This CDR3 contains 13 residues. The CDR3 DNA sequence: TGTGCCAGCCAGAGGGGGGTACAAGAGACCCAGTACTTC. Protein: CASQRGVQETQYF.

V is TRBV12-2 and J is TRBJ2-7; TRBD2, the table's D call, was not compared with the DNA. TRBV12-2 is recorded as a pseudogene. This CDR3 is built from 12 residues. CDR3 nucleotide sequence: TGTGCAAGTCGCCCTGACTCATACGAGCAGTACTTC. Protein sequence: CASRPDSYEQYF.

The genes are TRBV12-5 and TRBJ1-1; tentatively, D is TRBD1 (5 bases). The V end lost 3 bases, the J end lost 10 bases, and 9 bases lay between the germline ends. This CDR3 spans 11 amino acids. Germline V gene lookup returns CDR1 LGHNT and CDR2 FRNRAP. CDR3 coding DNA: TGTGCTAGTGGTTTAGACGGGGGAGCTTTCTTT. Its translation: CASGLDGGAFF. The full variable domain, in which reference TRBV12-5 and TRBJ1-1 provide the parts outside the CDR3, is DARVTQTPRHKVTEMGQEVTMRCQPILGHNTVFWYRQTMMQGLELLAYFRNRAPLDDSGMPKDRFSAEMPDATLATLKIQPSEPRDSAVYFCASGLDGGAFFGQGTRLTVV.

This chain connects TRBV5-1 to TRBJ2-2; weak D call: TRBD2 (7 bases). The CDR3 contains 15 residues. Trimming cost V 0 bases and J 6 bases, with 12 bases left between them. The germline V gene encodes CDR1 SGHRS and CDR2 YFSETQ. In nucleotides, the CDR3 is TGCGCCAGCAGCTTGGAAGTCGGGGGGCCCGGGGAGCTGTTTTTT. Translated: CASSLEVGGPGELFF.

The J gene is TRBJ2-1, the V gene TRBV7-2; D is unclear. Deletions cut 7 bases from V and 7 bases from J, with 11 bases between. The CDR3 spans 12 residues. CDR1 and CDR2 (germline): SGHTA, FQGNSA. CDR3 sequence reads: CASNPDRNEQFF. DNA for the CDR3: TGTGCCAGCAACCCGGACCGGAATGAGCAGTTCTTC.

The V gene is TRBV5-5, the J gene TRBJ2-7; D call uncertain. The CDR3 contains 12 residues. Trimming stripped 4 bases from V and 7 bases from J, with 12 bases between. Germline V gene lookup returns CDR1 SGHKS and CDR2 YYEKEE (reference sequence). In nucleotides, the CDR3 is TGTGCCAGCAGCCCCTCTTTGTTGGAGCAGTACTTC. Translated, it gives CASSPSLLEQYF.

This clone is a singleton in its sample. V usage is TRBV27 and J usage is TRBJ1-2; a weak D match, TRBD1 (6 bases). Germline V gene data show CDR1 as MNHEY and CDR2 as SMNVEV (reference sequence). The V end lost 5 bases, the J end lost 5 bases, and 15 bases lay between the germline ends. The CDR3 is 14 amino acids. CDR3 sequence: CASSTGPRRYGYTF. The CDR3 DNA sequence: TGTGCCAGCAGTACAGGGCCTCGGAGGTATGGCTACACCTTC.

The chain combines TRBV13 with TRBJ2-3; D is uncertain. The CDR3 contains 13 residues. Germline V gene lookup returns CDR1 PRHDT and CDR2 FYEKMQ (reference sequence). Trimming pared 5 bases from V and 4 bases from J, leaving 10 bases between. The chain's CDR3 is CASSPQSADTQYF. The CDR3 DNA reads as TGTGCCAGCAGCCCCCAGAGCGCAGATACGCAGTATTTT.

J is TRBJ2-5 and V is TRBV30, with TRBD1 matching over 8 bases. The germline V gene encodes CDR1 GTSNPN and CDR2 SVGIG (reference sequence). This CDR3 contains 12 residues. Trimming cost V 8 bases and J 5 bases; bases outside gene matches: 7. As DNA, the CDR3 is TGTGCCGGACAGGGTATGGCGGAGACCCAGTACTTC. Amino acids: CAGQGMAETQYF.

V and J are TRBV19 and TRBJ1-1; D ambiguous. The V gene lost 2 bases and the J gene lost 11 bases, with 15 bases spanning the gap. CDR3 length equals 13 residues. The germline V gene encodes CDR1 LNHDA and CDR2 SQIVND (reference sequence). The CDR3, as DNA: TGTGCCAGTAGTATAATTGATAAGACACCCGCTTTCTTT. Translating gives CASSIIDKTPAFF.

V and J are TRBV5-1 and TRBJ2-1; 9 bases agree with TRBD2. Germline assignment: CDR1 SGHRS and CDR2 YFSETQ. This CDR3 comprises 15 residues. V shed 0 bases, J shed 6 bases, and the junction held 4 bases outside the gene matches. CDR3 region: CASSLAGTSSNEQFF. For the CDR3, the DNA is TGCGCCAGCAGCTTGGCGGGGACTAGCAGCAATGAGCAGTTCTTC.

The chain couples TRBV27 to TRBJ1-2; 9 bases match TRBD1. Unmatched junction bases numbered 6, after V lost 6 bases and J lost 4 bases. Germline V lookup: CDR1 MNHEY, CDR2 SMNVEV (reference sequence). CDR3 size: 14 residues. The CDR3 coding sequence is TGTGCCAGCAGAACAGGGGGCGAAGGCTATGGCTACACCTTC. It is translated as CASRTGGEGYGYTF.

In DNA form, the CDR3 reads TGCGCCAGCAGCCGAGAACCGGGACAGGCACCCACAGATACGCAGTATTTT. It translates to CASSREPGQAPTDTQYF. The J gene is TRBJ2-3, the V gene TRBV4-3; 8 bases fit TRBD1. J was trimmed by 2 bases and V by 4 bases; bases with no gene match: 11. This CDR3 comprises 17 residues. Looked up from germline, CDR1 is LGHNA and CDR2 is YSLEER.

The chain is built from TRBV7-9 and TRBJ2-7; D is tentatively TRBD1 or TRBD2 (5 bases each). The germline gives CDR1 SEHNR, CDR2 FQNEAQ (reference sequence). The CDR3 is 14 amino acids. V was cut by 3 bases and J by 3 bases, with 12 bases left in between. CDR3 nucleotide sequence: TGTGCCAGCAGCTTTGAGGGGAAATTCTACGAGCAGTACTTC. Amino acids: CASSFEGKFYEQYF.

Turning to this clone: Because it lacks the conserved phenylalanine or tryptophan at the end, this CDR3 is likely a read error. It is unclear where the CDR3 begins or ends on the DNA, so no DNA is shown, and the CDR3 is as TCRdb lists it. The chain is built from TRBV2 and TRBJ2-7. The CDR3 is 15 residues long, ends included. The germline CDR1 and CDR2 sequences are SNHLY and FYNNEI. The CDR3 loop reads CASSEVGGFSGPSRG.

This chain connects TRBV14 to TRBJ2-6; 7 bases are a match to TRBD1. J gave up 1 base and V 0 bases, and 0 bases lay outside the gene matches. The germline CDR1 and CDR2 sequences are SGHDN and FVKESK. The CDR3 consists of 16 residues. In DNA form, the CDR3 reads TGTGCCAGCAGCCAAGAGACAGGGTCTGGGGCCAACGTCCTGACTTTC. Translating gives CASSQETGSGANVLTF.

The rearrangement links TRBV5-1 to TRBJ2-7, with a weak D call TRBD1 (6 bases). The germline V gene has CDR1 SGHRS and CDR2 YFSETQ. The CDR3 runs 14 residues. Between the trimmed V and J ends, which lost 2 bases and 6 bases, there was a span of 15 bases. CDR3 sequence: CASSFDRDTLEQYF. The CDR3 DNA sequence: TGCGCCAGCAGCTTCGACCGGGACACCCTCGAGCAGTACTTC.

The chain links TRBV11-2 to TRBJ2-2; tentatively, D is TRBD1 (8 bases). The CDR3 is 14 residues long. Germline CDR1 reads SGHAT; CDR2 reads FQNNGV. V was pared by 5 bases and J by 6 bases, with 13 bases between. This CDR3 reads CASSKTGGAGELFF. The CDR3 DNA reads as TGTGCCAGCAGCAAAACAGGGGGGGCCGGGGAGCTGTTTTTT.

The rearrangement uses TRBV19 and TRBJ2-7; 14 nucleotides align to TRBD2. CDR1 and CDR2 (germline): LNHDA, SQIVND (reference sequence). CDR3 length equals 16 residues. Germline trimming cut 5 bases from V and 2 bases from J; bases unmatched to any gene: 5. In nucleotides, the CDR3 is TGTGCCAGTAGTCCCGCGGGACTAGCGGGGGCCTACGAGCAGTACTTC. It is translated as CASSPAGLAGAYEQYF. Drawing the rest from reference TRBV19 and TRBJ2-7, the complete variable domain is DGGITQSPKYLFRKEGQNVTLSCEQNLNHDAMYWYRQDPGQGLRLIYYSQIVNDFQKGDIAEGYSVSREKKESFPLTVTSAQKNPTAFYLCASSPAGLAGAYEQYFGPGTRLTVT.

This chain joins TRBV28 and TRBJ1-5; 7 bases line up with TRBD1. The length of the CDR3 is 15 residues. V gave up 4 bases and J gave up 5 bases; unmatched junction bases: 8. Germline CDR1 is MDHEN and CDR2 is SYDVKM. CDR3 sequence (DNA): TGTGCCAGCAGTTCCCCAGGGGGGCGTTATCAGCCCCAGCATTTT. Its protein is CASSSPGGRYQPQHF.

The chain has TRBV4-1 and TRBJ2-1; 10 nucleotides match TRBD2. Germline lookup yields CDR1 MGHRA and CDR2 YSYEKL. Trimming took 4 bases from V and 14 from J; bases not matched to a gene: 14. The CDR3 loop spans 15 amino acids. CDR3 nucleotides: TGCGCCAGCAGCCTCGGCGGGGTAGCGGGAGGTAAGAAGTTCTTC. Translated: CASSLGGVAGGKKFF.